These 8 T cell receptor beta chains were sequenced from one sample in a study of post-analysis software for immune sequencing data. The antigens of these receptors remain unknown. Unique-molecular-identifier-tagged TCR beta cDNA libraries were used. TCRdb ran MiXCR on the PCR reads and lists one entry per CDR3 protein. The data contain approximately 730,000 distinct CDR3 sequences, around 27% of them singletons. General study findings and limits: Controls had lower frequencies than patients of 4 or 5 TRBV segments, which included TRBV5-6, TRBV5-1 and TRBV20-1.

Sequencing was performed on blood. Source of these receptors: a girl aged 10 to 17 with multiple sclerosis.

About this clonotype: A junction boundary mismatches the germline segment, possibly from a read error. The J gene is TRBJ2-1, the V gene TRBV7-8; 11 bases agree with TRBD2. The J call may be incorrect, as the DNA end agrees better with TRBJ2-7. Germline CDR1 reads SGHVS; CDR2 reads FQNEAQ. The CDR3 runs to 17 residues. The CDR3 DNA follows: TGCGCCAGCAGCTTACGTTCCGGGACTAGCGGACACAATGAGCAGTACTTC. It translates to CASSLRSGTSGHNEQYF.

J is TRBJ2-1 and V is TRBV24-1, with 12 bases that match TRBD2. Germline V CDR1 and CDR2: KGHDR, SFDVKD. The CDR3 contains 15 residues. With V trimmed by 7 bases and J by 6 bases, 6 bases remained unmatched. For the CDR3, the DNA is TGTGCCACCAGCCGACTAGCGGGAGCGGGCAATGAGCAGTTCTTC. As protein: CATSRLAGAGNEQFF.

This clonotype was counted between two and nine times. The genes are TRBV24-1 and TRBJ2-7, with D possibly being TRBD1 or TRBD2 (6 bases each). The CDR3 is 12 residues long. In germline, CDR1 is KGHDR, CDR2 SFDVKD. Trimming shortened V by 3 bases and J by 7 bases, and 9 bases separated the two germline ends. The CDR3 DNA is TGTGCCACCAGTGATGGGGGGCGAGAGCAGTACTTC. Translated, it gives CATSDGGREQYF.

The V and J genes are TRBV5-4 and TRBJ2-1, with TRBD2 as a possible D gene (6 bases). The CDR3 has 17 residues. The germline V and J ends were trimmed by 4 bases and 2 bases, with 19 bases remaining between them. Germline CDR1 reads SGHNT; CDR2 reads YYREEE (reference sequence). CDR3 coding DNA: TGTGCCAGCAGCCTGGAAGGACTCCGCGGGGCCTACAATGAGCAGTTCTTC. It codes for CASSLEGLRGAYNEQFF.

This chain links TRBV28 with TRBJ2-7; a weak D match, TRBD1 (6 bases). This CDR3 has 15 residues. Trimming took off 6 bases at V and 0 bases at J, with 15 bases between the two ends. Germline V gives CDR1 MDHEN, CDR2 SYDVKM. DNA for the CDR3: TGTGCCAGCAGGAGGGGACAAAGATTCTCCTACGAGCAGTACTTC. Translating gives CASRRGQRFSYEQYF.

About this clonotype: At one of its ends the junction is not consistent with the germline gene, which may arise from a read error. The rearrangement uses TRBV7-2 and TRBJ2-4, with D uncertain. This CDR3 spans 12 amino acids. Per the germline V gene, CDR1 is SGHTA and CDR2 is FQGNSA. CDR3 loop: CASSLSGVDTIF. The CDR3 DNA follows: TGTGCCAGCAGCTTAAGTGGGGTCGACACTATCTTC. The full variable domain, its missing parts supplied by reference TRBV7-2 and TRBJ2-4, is GAGVSQSPSNKVTEKGKDVELRCDPISGHTALYWYRQSLGQGLEFLIYFQGNSAPDKSGLPSDRFSAERTGGSVSTLTIQRTQQEDSAVYLCASSLSGVDTIFGAGTRLSVL.

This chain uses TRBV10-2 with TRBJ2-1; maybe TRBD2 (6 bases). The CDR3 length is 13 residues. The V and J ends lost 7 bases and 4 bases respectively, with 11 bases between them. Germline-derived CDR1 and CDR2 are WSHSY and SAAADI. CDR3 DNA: TGCGCCAGCATAGCGGACGGTTACAATGAGCAGTTCTTC. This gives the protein CASIADGYNEQFF.

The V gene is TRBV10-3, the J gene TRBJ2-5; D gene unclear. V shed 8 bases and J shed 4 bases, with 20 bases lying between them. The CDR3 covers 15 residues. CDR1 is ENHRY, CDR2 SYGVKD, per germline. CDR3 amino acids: CAIGVFLPSGETQYF. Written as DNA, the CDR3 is TGTGCCATCGGGGTTTTCTTACCCTCTGGAGAGACCCAGTACTTC.